This T cell receptor beta chain was captured in a study of OX40 agonist ivuxolimab in advanced cancers. Study in general: People in dose escalation had one of these cancers: hepatocellular carcinoma, melanoma, renal cell or head and neck cancer. Study conclusions and caveats: Expanded clones were, on average, more numerous in CD8+ T cells than in CD4+. Antigen specificity remained undetermined for the expanded peripheral T cells.

The investigators sampled blood at baseline, at cycle 4 day 1, and at cycle 7 day 1. Trimming pared 3 bases from V and 8 bases from J, leaving 7 bases between. The germline gives CDR1 DFQATT, CDR2 SNEGSKA (reference sequence). This CDR3 is 11 amino acids long. Assay: immunoSEQ multiplex PCR; the TCRdb copy retains only in-frame clones and omits some. The sample includes some 110,000 clones, around 93% seen only once; the top ten take more than 0.15%. For this clone: Its cognate antigen is unknown.

Sequences were derived from CD4+ or CD8+ T cells sorted from blood, sampled in a trial of the OX40 agonist ivuxolimab. This TCR came from an adult with an advanced solid tumor such as melanoma, head and neck, liver or kidney cancer. J is TRBJ2-2 and V is TRBV20-1; D tentatively reads TRBD1 or TRBD2 (5 bases each). The CDR3 DNA is TGCAGTGCTAGGGGGGAAGGGGAGCTGTTTTTT. It is translated as CSARGEGELFF.